These 7 T cell receptor beta chains came from one sample sequenced in a study of metastatic and nonmetastatic thyroid tumors. TCRdb reassembled clones from the PCR reads with MiXCR. The table has about 20,000 clones, about a sixth seen once. No patient had received any treatment before thyroid surgery. What was sequenced was blood. These receptors were collected from a female donor with papillary thyroid cancer or a benign thyroid nodule (not recorded which). Some clones in this sample may be carry-over from other donors' samples.

Within the sample, this clone is medium-sized (0.01 to 0.1%). CDR3 amino acids: CASSPRDNYGYTF. CDR3 nucleotides: TGTGCCAGCAGTCCCCGGGACAACTATGGCTACACCTTC. V and J are TRBV12-3 or TRBV12-4 and TRBJ1-2; D is perhaps TRBD1 (5 bases). This CDR3 region has 13 residues. V shed 5 bases and J shed 2 bases, with 9 bases lying between them.

This clone was seen many times. The same CDR3 also results from other DNA sequences found in this sample. The chain employs TRBV7-6 and TRBJ2-3, with TRBD2 identical over 10 bases. The CDR3 is made up of 18 amino acids. V lost 1 base and J lost 2; bases outside the gene matches: 9. From germline, CDR1 is SGHVS and CDR2 FNYEAQ. DNA for the CDR3: TGTGCCAGCAGCTTAGACTCTAGGACTAGCGGACACACAGATACGCAGTATTTT. Its protein is CASSLDSRTSGHTDTQYF.

This clone was seen ten or more times. The J gene is TRBJ1-6, the V gene TRBV7-9; D is possibly TRBD1 (6 bases). V was pared by 1 base and J by 9 bases, with 19 bases between. CDR1 and CDR2 from the germline V gene are SEHNR and FQNEAQ (reference sequence). The CDR3 is made up of 17 amino acids. CDR3 in amino acids: CASSLGLTTGSGSPLHF. The CDR3 DNA reads as TGTGCCAGCAGCTTAGGGTTAACCACAGGGTCGGGTTCACCCCTCCACTTT.

This clone was observed many times. The chain couples TRBV5-1 to TRBJ2-1; the D gene is possibly TRBD2 (5 bases). The V gene's germline CDR1 is SGHRS and CDR2 YFSETQ. The V gene lost 3 bases and the J gene lost 9 bases, with 10 bases spanning the gap. The CDR3 has 12 residues. CDR3 DNA: TGCGCCAGCAGCTCACTAGTCAGTGAGCAGTTCTTC. This gives the protein CASSSLVSEQFF.

In its sample, this clone was seen many times. The chain links TRBV15 to TRBJ2-7; the D call may be TRBD1 or TRBD2 (6 bases each). The CDR3 is 16 amino acids. CDR1 LNHNV and CDR2 YYDKDF come from the germline V gene (reference sequence). Trimming shortened V by 0 bases and J by 2 bases, and 14 bases separated the two germline ends. This chain's CDR3 is CATSREGASETYEQYF. CDR3 coding DNA: TGTGCCACCAGCAGAGAGGGGGCTAGCGAGACCTACGAGCAGTACTTC.

This clone showed up many times. The J gene is TRBJ2-2, the V gene TRBV20-1; TRBD1 matches 7 bases. Trimming took 4 bases from V and 0 from J; bases not matched to a gene: 8. Germline values: CDR1 DFQATT, CDR2 SNEGSKA (reference sequence). The CDR3 covers 16 residues. This CDR3 is CSAIDRAGTNTGELFF. CDR3 DNA sequence: TGCAGTGCTATAGACAGGGCTGGAACGAACACCGGGGAGCTGTTTTTT.

This rearrangement joins TRBV9 to TRBJ1-2; TRBD1 agrees at 7 bases. V shed 0 bases and J 5 bases; nucleotides not matched to a gene: 7. Germline V gene lookup returns CDR1 SGDLS and CDR2 YYNGEE. This CDR3 contains 15 residues. Written as DNA, the CDR3 is TGTGCCAGCAGCGTAGAGTCAGGGGGTTGGTATGGCTACACCTTC. Amino acids: CASSVESGGWYGYTF.